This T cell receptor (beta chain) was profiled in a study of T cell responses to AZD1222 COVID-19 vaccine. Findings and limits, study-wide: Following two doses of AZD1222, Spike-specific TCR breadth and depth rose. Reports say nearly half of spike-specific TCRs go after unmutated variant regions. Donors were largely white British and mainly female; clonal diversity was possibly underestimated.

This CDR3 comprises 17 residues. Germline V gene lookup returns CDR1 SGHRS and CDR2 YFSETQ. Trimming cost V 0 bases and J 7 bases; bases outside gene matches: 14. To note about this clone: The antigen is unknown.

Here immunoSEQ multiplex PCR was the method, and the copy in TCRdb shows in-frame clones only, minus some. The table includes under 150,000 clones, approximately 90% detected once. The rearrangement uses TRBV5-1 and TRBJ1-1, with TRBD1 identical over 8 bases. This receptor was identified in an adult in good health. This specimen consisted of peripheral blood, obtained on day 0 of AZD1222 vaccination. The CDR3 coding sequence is TGCGCCAGCAGCTTGGTGGGGGATTGGGCGACAGGGGATGAAGCTTTCTTT. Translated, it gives CASSLVGDWATGDEAFF.